The entry below gives a single T cell receptor beta chain sequence along with its context. In the study's own analysis: How many nucleated cells were present was estimated from reference gene primer amplification. The table came from immunoSEQ multiplex PCR; TCRdb's copy has only in-frame clones and leaves some out. D and trimming come from the DNA, and the V and J calls and clone size come from that table. The sample contains 150,000 to 200,000 clones, 65% to 80% of which appear only once. The sample comes from a study of blood T cell repertoires in COVID-19. Study information: Samples of COVID-19 (acute and convalescent) were obtained from the United States, Italy and Spain.

This TCR was sampled from a woman in her forties or fifties with acute COVID-19. Material: PBMCs or T cells enriched from blood (not recorded which).

This CDR3 is CASSLKGAKYEQYV. The CDR3 DNA reads as TGTGCCAGCAGTTTAAAGGGGGCGAAGTACGAGCAGTACGTC. The chain has TRBV27 and TRBJ2-7; 7 bases map to TRBD1. The CDR3 runs 14 residues. Trimming at V came to 2 bases and at J to 4 bases, leaving 5 bases not matched to a gene. Per germline, CDR1 MNHEY and CDR2 SMNVEV (reference sequence).